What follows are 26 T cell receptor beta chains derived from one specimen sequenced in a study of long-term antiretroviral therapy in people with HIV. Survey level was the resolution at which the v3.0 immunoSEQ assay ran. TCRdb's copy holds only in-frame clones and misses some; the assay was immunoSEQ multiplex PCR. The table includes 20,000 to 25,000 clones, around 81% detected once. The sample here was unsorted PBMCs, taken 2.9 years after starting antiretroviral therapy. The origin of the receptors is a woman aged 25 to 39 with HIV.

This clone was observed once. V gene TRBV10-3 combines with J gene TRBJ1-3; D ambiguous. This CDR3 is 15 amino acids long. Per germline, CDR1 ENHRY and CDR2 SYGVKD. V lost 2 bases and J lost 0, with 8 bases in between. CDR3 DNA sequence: TGTGCCATCAGTGAGGGACTGATCTCTGGAAACACCATATATTTT. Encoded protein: CAISEGLISGNTIYF.

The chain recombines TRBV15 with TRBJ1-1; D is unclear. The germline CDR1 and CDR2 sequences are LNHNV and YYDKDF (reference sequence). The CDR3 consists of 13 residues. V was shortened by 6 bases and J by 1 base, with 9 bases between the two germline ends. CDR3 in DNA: TGTGCCACCAGAGCACGGGGGAACACTGAAGCTTTCTTT. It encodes CATRARGNTEAFF.

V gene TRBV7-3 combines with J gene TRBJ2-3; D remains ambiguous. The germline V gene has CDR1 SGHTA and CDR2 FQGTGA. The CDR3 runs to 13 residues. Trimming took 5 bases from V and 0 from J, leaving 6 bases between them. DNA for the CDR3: TGTGCCAGCAGCCCCCAGAGCACAGATACGCAGTATTTT. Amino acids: CASSPQSTDTQYF.

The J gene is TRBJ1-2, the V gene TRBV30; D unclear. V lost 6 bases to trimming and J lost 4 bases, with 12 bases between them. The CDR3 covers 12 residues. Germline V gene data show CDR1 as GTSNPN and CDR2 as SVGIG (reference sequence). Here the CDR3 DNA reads TGTGCCTGTACGATAACTGGCTATGGCTACACCTTC. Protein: CACTITGYGYTF. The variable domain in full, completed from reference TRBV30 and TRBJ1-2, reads SQTIHQWPATLVQPVGSPLSLECTVEGTSNPNLYWYRQAAGRGLQLLFYSVGIGQISSEVPQNLSASRPQDRQFILSSKKLLLSDSGFYLCACTITGYGYTFGSGTRLTVV.

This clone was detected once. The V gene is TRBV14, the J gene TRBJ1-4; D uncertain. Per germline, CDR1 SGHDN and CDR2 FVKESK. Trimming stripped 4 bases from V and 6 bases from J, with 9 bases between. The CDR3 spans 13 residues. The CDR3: CASSLVLYEKLFF. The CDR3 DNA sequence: TGTGCCAGCAGCCTTGTTCTTTATGAAAAACTGTTTTTT.

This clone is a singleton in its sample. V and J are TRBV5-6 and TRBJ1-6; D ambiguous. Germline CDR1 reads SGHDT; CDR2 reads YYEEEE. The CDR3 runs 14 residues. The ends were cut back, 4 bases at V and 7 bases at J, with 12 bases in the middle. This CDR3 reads CASSLGFSNSPLHF. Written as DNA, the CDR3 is TGTGCCAGCAGCCTGGGCTTTTCAAATTCACCCCTCCACTTT.

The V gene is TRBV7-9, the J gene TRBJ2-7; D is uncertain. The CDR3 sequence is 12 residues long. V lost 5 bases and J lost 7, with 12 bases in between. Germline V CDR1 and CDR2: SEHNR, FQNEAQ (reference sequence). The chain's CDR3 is CASSRPAGEQYV. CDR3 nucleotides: TGTGCCAGCAGCCGACCGGCCGGAGAGCAGTACGTC.

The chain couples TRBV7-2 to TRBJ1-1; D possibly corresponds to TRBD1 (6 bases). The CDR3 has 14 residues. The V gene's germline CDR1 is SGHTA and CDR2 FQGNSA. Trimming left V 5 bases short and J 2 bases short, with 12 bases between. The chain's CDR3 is CASSVTGGNTEAFF. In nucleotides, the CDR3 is TGTGCCAGCAGCGTGACAGGCGGAAACACTGAAGCTTTCTTT.

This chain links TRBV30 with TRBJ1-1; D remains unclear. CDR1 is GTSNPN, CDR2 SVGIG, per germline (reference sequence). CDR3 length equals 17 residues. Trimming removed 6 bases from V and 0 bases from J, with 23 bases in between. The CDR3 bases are TGTGCCTGTACTCCCCCGACTGATATTTTAATGAACACTGAAGCTTTCTTT. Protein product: CACTPPTDILMNTEAFF. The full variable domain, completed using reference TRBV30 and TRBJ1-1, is SQTIHQWPATLVQPVGSPLSLECTVEGTSNPNLYWYRQAAGRGLQLLFYSVGIGQISSEVPQNLSASRPQDRQFILSSKKLLLSDSGFYLCACTPPTDILMNTEAFFGQGTRLTVV.

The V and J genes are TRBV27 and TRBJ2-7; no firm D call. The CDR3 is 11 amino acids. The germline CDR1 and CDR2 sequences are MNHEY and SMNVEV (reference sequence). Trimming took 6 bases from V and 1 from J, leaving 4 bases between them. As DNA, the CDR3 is TGTGCCAGCAGGGGATCCTACGAGCAGTACTTC. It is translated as CASRGSYEQYF.

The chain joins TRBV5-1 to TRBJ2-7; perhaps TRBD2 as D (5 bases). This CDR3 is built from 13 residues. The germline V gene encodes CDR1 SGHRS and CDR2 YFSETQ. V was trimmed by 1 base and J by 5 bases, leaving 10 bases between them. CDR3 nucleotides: TGCGCCAGCAGCTTGTATCCGGGGAACGAGCAGTACGTC. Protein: CASSLYPGNEQYV.

CDR3 sequence reads: CASRRPGRGEKLFF. CDR3 nucleotides: TGTGCCAGTAGGAGACCAGGGCGGGGTGAAAAACTGTTTTTT. V and J are TRBV19 and TRBJ1-4, with D possibly matching TRBD1 (5 bases). Germline values: CDR1 LNHDA, CDR2 SQIVND (reference sequence). CDR3 length equals 14 residues. Trimming removed 6 bases from V and 7 bases from J, with 15 bases in between. The whole variable domain, filled in from reference TRBV19 and TRBJ1-4, reads DGGITQSPKYLFRKEGQNVTLSCEQNLNHDAMYWYRQDPGQGLRLIYYSQIVNDFQKGDIAEGYSVSREKKESFPLTVTSAQKNPTAFYLCASRRPGRGEKLFFGSGTQLSVL.

Here the CDR3 reads CASSFSTGLNQPQHF. The CDR3 DNA sequence: TGTGCCAGCAGCTTCTCCACAGGGCTCAATCAGCCCCAGCATTTT. The chain employs TRBV5-6 and TRBJ1-5; the D gene is possibly TRBD1 (6 bases). Trimming cost V 2 bases and J 3 bases, with 12 bases left between them. CDR1 and CDR2 from the germline V gene are SGHDT and YYEEEE. There are 15 residues in the CDR3.

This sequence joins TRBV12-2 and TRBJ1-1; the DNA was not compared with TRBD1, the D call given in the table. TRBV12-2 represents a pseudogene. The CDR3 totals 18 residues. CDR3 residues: CASRVNNRDEVCLSEAFF. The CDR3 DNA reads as TGTGCAAGTCGCGTCAACAACAGGGATGAAGTCTGTTTATCTGAAGCTTTCTTT.

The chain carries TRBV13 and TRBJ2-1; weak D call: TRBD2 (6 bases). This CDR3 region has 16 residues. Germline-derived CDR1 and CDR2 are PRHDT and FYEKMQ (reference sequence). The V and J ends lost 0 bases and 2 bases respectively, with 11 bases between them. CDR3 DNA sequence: TGTGCCAGCAGCTTAGGCCAGGCGGGGACCTACAATGAGCAGTTCTTC. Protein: CASSLGQAGTYNEQFF.

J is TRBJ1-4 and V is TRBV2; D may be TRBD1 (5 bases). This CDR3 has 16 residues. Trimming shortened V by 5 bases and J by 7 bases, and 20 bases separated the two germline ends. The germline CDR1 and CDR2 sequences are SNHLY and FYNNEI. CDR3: CASSPQNRQRGEKLFF. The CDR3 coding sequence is TGTGCCAGCAGTCCCCAGAATCGACAGCGAGGTGAAAAACTGTTTTTT. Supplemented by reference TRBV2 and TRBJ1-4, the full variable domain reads EPEVTQTPSHQVTQMGQEVILRCVPISNHLYFYWYRQILGQKVEFLVSFYNNEISEKSEIFDDQFSVERPDGSNFTLKIRSTKLEDSAMYFCASSPQNRQRGEKLFFGSGTQLSVL.

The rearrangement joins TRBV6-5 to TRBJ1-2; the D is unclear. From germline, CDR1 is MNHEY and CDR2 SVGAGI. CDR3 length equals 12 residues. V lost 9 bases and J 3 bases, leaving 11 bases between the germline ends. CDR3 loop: CASGTVDYGYTF. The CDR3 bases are TGTGCCAGTGGTACAGTCGACTATGGCTACACCTTC.

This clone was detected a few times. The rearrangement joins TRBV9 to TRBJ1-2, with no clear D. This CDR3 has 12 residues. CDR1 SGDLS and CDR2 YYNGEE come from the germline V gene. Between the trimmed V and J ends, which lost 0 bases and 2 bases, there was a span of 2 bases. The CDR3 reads CASSVENYGYTF. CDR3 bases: TGTGCCAGCAGCGTAGAGAACTATGGCTACACCTTC.

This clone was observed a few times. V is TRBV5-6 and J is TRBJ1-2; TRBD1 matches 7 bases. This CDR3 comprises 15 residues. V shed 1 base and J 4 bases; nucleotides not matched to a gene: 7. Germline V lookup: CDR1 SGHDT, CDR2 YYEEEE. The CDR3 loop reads CASSLPQNRGYGYTF. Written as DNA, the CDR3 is TGTGCCAGCAGCTTGCCCCAGAACAGGGGCTATGGCTACACCTTC.

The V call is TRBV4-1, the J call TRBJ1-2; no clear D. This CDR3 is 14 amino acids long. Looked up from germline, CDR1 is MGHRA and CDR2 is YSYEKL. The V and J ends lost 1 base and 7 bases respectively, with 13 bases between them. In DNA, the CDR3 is TGCGCCAGCAGCCAAGCCCAGGAGGGTTTTGGCTACACCTTC. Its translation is CASSQAQEGFGYTF.

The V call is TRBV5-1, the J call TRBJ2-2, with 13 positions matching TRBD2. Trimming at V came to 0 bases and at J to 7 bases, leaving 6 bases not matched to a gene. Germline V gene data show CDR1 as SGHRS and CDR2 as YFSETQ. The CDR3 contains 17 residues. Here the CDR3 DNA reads TGCGCCAGCAGCTTGGAACTAGCGGGGGGGCCGAGCGGGGAGCTGTTTTTT. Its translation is CASSLELAGGPSGELFF.

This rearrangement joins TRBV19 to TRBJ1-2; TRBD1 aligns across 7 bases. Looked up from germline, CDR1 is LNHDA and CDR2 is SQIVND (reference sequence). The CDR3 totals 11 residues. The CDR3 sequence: CGVSRGNGYTF. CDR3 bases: TGTGGAGTCAGCAGGGGGAATGGCTACACCTTC.

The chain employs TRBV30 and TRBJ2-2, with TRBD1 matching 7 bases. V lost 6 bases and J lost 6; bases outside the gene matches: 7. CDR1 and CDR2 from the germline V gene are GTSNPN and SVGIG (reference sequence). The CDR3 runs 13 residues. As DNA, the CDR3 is TGTGCCTGCACCAAAGGGGGCCCCGGGGAGCTGTTTTTT. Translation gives CACTKGGPGELFF.

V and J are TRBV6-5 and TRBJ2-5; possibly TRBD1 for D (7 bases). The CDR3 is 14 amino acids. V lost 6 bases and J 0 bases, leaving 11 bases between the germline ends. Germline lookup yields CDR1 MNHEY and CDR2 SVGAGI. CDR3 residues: CASRRDRNQETQYF. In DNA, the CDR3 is TGTGCCAGCAGGCGGGACAGAAACCAAGAGACCCAGTACTTC.

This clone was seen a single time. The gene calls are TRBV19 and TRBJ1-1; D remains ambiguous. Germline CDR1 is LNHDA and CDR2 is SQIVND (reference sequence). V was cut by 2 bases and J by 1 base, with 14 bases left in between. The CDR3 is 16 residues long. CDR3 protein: CASSIILGISNTEAFF. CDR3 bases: TGTGCCAGTAGTATAATTCTAGGGATTTCGAACACTGAAGCTTTCTTT.

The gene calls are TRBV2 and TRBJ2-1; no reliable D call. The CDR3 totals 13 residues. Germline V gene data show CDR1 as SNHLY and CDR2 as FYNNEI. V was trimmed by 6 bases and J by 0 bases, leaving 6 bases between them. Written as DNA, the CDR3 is TGTGCCAGCAGCGTGGACTCCTACAATGAGCAGTTCTTC. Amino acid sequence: CASSVDSYNEQFF.